In this sample, the clone carrying this T cell receptor (beta chain) turned up many times. The sample comes from a study of T-cell reconstitution after alpha-beta-depleted transplantation in children. V lost 7 bases and J lost 8, with 13 bases in between. This CDR3 spans 12 amino acids. Germline loops: CDR1 SGHRS, CDR2 YFSETQ. Preparing the TCRbeta library involved the use of unique molecular identifiers. TCRdb reprocessed the PCR reads via MiXCR and lists one record per CDR3 protein. The repertoire consists of around 360,000 distinct CDR3 sequences, with about 9.3% occurring once and the leading ten covering roughly 2.5%.

This clonotype was obtained from a human donor who donated a stem cell graft to a child with acute lymphoblastic leukemia. J is TRBJ2-1 and V is TRBV5-1; maybe TRBD1 (5 bases). Source: PBMCs from the stem cell graft donor, taken from the stem cell graft. CDR3 amino acids: CASLSLGHEQFF. As DNA, the CDR3 is TGCGCCAGCCTTAGCTTGGGGCATGAGCAGTTCTTC.